This TCR beta chain was observed in a study of cytomegalovirus exposure and HLA in healthy donors. About the research overall: Counted in an early data release were about 80 million unique TCRs from HLA-typed donors.

The PCR contained 60 Vbeta and 13 Jbeta primers. The repertoire was sequenced with immunoSEQ multiplex PCR; TCRdb's copy has only in-frame clones and lacks some. The sample carries about 130,000 clones, 55% to 80% recorded once. CDR1 SNHLY and CDR2 FYNNEI come from the germline V gene. The CDR3 runs to 14 residues. The V gene lost 5 bases and the J gene lost 2 bases, with 10 bases spanning the gap. This clone was seen more than once but under ten times. Healthy donors of bone marrow made up the group. The chain recombines TRBV2 with TRBJ1-5; TRBD1 is a possible D gene (6 bases). Sequencing was done on a sample of PBMCs. The clonotype originates from a middle-aged woman in good health and CMV-seronegative. The CDR3 nucleotides are TGTGCCAGCAGTTTCAAGGGGGGCAATCAGCCCCAGCATTTT. Translation gives CASSFKGGNQPQHF.